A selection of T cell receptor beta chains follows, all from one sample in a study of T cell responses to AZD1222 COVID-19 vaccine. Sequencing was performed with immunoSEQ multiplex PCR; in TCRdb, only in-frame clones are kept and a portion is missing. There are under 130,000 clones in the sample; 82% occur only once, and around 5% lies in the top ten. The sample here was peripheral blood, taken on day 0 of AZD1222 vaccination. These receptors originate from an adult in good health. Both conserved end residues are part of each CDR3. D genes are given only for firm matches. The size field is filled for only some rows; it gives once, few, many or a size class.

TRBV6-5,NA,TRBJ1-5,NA,TGTGCCAGCAGCCTAGGGTTGTATAGCAATCAGCCCCAGCATTTT,CASSLGLYSNQPQHF
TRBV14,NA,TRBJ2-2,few,TGTGCCAGCAGCCAAGAGGTTTACAGGGACACCGGGGAGCTGTTTTTT,CASSQEVYRDTGELFF
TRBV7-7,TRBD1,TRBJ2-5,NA,TGTGCTAGCAGCTTAGGACAGGATGGGGAGACCCAGTACTTC,CASSLGQDGETQYF
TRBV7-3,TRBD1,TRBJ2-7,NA,TGTGCCAGCAGCCTCGGGACAGGGGGAATCTACGAGCAGTACTTC,CASSLGTGGIYEQYF
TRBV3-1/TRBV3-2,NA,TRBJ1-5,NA,TGTGCCAGCAGCCAAGGAAGCCACAATCAGCCCCAGCATTTT,CASSQGSHNQPQHF
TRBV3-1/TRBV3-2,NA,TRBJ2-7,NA,TGTGCCAGCAGCCAAGACGGCAGGGTAGACGAGCAGTACTTC,CASSQDGRVDEQYF
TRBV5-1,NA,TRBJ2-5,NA,TGCGCCAGCAGCTTGGTGAGGGAGACCCAGTACTTC,CASSLVRETQYF
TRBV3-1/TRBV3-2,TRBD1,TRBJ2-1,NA,TGTGCCAGCAGCCAAGATGAGGGGGCATTGGCCTACAATGAGCAGTTCTTC,CASSQDEGALAYNEQFF
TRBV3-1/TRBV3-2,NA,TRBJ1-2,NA,TGTGCCAGCAGCGCCACAGGGTCTGACTACACCTTC,CASSATGSDYTF
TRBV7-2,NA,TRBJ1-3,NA,TGTGCCAGCACCACCCTGCCCATCTCTGGAAACACCATATATTTT,CASTTLPISGNTIYF
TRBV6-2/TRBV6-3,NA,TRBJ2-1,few,TGTGCCAGCAGTAAAGTGAGGGAGTTGCAGGGTCGAGATGAGCAGTTCTTC,CASSKVRELQGRDEQFF
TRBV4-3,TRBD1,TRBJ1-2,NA,TGCGCCAGCAGCCAAAGCCGCCGGGACAGCTTAATCTATGGCTACACCTTC,CASSQSRRDSLIYGYTF
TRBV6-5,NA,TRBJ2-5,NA,TGTGCCAGCAGTTTGGGACCCTCGGGGGAGACCCAGTACTTC,CASSLGPSGETQYF
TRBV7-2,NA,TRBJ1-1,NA,TGTGCCAGCAGCTTAGGCTCGGGGCCGAACACTGAAGCTTTCTTT,CASSLGSGPNTEAFF
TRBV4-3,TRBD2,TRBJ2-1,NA,TGCGCCAGCAGCCAAGATTGGGGGGGGATCCCCTACAATGAGCAGTTCTTC,CASSQDWGGIPYNEQFF
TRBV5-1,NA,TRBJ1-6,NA,TGCGCCAGCAGGGCTGAGGCAGGCTTACGGTCACCCCTCCACTTT,CASRAEAGLRSPLHF
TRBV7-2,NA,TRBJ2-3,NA,TGTGCCAGCAGCTTAGCGCTGACAGATACGCAGTATTTT,CASSLALTDTQYF
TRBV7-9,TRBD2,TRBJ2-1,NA,TGTGCCAGCAGCTTGACTAGCGGATTCTACAATGAGCAGTTCTTC,CASSLTSGFYNEQFF
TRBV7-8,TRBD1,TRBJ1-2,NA,TGTGCCAGCAGCTTAATTTCCTGGGATGGGACAGCCGAAACCTATGGCTACACCTTC,CASSLISWDGTAETYGYTF
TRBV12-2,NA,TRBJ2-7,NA,TGTGCAAGTCGCTCAAAACTAGTTCCTTTAGTCCACGAGCAGTACTTC,CASRSKLVPLVHEQYF
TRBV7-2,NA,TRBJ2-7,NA,TGTGCCAGCAGCTTAGGAGGTAACGAGGTATACGAGCAGTACTTC,CASSLGGNEVYEQYF
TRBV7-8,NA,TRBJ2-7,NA,TGTGCCAGCAGCTTATGGGGGAGCTCCTACGAGCAGTACTTC,CASSLWGSSYEQYF
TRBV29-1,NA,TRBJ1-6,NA,TGCAGCGTTGGCCTTGGGGCCGCTAACTCACCCCTCCACTTT,CSVGLGAANSPLHF
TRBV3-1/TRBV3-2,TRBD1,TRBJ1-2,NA,TGTGCCAGCAGCCACCGGGACAGGTCCCACACCTTC,CASSHRDRSHTF
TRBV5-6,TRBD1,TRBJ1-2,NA,TGTGCCAGCAGCTCAACCGGGACAGGGGACTATGGCTACACCTTC,CASSSTGTGDYGYTF
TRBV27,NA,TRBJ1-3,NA,TGTGCCAGCAGTTTATACGGGACTTCTGGAAACACCATATATTTT,CASSLYGTSGNTIYF
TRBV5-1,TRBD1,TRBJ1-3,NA,TGCGCCAGCAGCTTGGCGGGACAGGTATATGGAAACACCATATATTTT,CASSLAGQVYGNTIYF
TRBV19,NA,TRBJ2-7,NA,TGTGCCAGTCGTGACCTGCGGCGACAATCCTACGAGCAGTACTTC,CASRDLRRQSYEQYF
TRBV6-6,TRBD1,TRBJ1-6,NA,TGTGCCAGCAGTCCGTTACAGGGGGGCAACTATAATTCACCCCTCCACTTT,CASSPLQGGNYNSPLHF
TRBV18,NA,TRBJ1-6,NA,TGTGCCAGCTCACCATTATCCCCCGGAGGGGACAATTCACCCCTCCACTTT,CASSPLSPGGDNSPLHF
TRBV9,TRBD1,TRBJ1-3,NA,TGTGCCAGCACCGGGACAGGCTCTGGAAACACCATATATTTT,CASTGTGSGNTIYF
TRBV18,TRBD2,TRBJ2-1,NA,TGTGCCAGCTCACCGGCGGGGCGGGGGGGACACAATGAGCAGTTCTTC,CASSPAGRGGHNEQFF
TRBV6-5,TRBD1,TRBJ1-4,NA,TGTGCCAGCAGTAGGGACAGCGCAACTAATGAAAAACTGTTTTTT,CASSRDSATNEKLFF
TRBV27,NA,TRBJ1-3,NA,TGTGCCAGCAGTTCCAGGACCACTGGAAACACCATATATTTT,CASSSRTTGNTIYF
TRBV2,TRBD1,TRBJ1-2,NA,TGTGCCAGCATTCCGGACAGGGGTTTGCATGGCTACACCTTC,CASIPDRGLHGYTF
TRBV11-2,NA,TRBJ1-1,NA,TGTGCCAGCAGCTCTAACTCCTTCAGGAACACTGAAGCTTTCTTT,CASSSNSFRNTEAFF
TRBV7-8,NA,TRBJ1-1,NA,TGTGCCAGCAGCCGAGCCGGGGGTGTATCTATGAACACTGAAGCTTTCTTT,CASSRAGGVSMNTEAFF
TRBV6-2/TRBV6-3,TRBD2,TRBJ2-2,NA,TGTGCCAGCAGTTACTCGACGGCAGCGGGGGGTCCAATTTACACCGGGGAGCTGTTTTTT,CASSYSTAAGGPIYTGELFF
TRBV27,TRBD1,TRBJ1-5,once,TGTGCCAGCCGCGGGGGGACAGGCAATAGCAATCAGCCCCAGCATTTT,CASRGGTGNSNQPQHF
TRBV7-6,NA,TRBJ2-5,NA,TGTGCCAGCAGCCCTCCAACAGGGGCGGGGGAGACCCAGTACTTC,CASSPPTGAGETQYF
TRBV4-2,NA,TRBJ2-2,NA,TGTGCCAGCAGCCAAGTAAGCTCGTTGAGTGGGGAGCTGTTTTTT,CASSQVSSLSGELFF
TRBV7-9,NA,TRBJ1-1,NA,TGTGCCAGCAGTCGGGTGGGGTTCACCGGGGCGAGTAGGAACACTGAAGCTTTCTTT,CASSRVGFTGASRNTEAFF